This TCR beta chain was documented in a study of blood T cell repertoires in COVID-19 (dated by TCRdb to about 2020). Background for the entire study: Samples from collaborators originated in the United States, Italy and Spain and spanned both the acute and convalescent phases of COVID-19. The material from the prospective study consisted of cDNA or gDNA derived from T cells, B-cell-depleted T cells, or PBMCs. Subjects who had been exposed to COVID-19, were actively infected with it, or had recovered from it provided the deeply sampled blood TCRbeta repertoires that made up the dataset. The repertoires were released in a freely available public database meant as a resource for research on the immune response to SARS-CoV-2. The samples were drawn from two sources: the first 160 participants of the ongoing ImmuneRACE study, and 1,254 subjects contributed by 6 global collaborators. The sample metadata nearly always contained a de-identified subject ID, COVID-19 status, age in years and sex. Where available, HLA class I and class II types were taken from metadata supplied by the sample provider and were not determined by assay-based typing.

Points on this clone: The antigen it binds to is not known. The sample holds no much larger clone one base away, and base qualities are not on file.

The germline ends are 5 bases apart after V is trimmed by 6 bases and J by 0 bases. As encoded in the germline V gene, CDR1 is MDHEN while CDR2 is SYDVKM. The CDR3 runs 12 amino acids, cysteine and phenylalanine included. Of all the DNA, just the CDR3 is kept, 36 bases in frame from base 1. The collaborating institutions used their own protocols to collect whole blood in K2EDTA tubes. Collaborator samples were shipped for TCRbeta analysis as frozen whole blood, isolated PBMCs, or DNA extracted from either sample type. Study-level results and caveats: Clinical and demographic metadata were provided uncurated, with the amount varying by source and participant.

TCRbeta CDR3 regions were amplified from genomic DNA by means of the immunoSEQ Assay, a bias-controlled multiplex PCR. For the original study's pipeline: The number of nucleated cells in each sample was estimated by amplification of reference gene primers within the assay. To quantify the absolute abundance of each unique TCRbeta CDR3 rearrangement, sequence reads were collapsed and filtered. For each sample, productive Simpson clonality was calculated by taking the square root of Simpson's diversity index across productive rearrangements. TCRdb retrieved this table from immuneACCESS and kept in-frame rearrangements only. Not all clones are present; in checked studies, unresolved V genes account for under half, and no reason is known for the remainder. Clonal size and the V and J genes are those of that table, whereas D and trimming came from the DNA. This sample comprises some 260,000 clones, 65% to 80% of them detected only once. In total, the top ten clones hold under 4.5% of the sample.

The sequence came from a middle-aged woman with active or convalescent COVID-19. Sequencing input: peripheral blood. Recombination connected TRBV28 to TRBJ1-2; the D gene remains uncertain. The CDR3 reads CASSVSNYGYTF. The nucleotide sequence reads TGTGCCAGCAGCGTTTCTAACTATGGCTACACCTTC.